The clone carrying this T cell receptor beta chain was detected once. Its antigen is unidentified. Excluded were patients having autoimmune disease history or systemic immunosuppression. This sample stems from a study of OX40 agonist ivuxolimab in advanced cancers. Study as a whole: The dose-escalation group included hepatocellular carcinoma, melanoma, renal cell carcinoma and head and neck cancer.

The protocol was immunoSEQ multiplex PCR, while the TCRdb copy is restricted to in-frame clones and leaves out a portion. Of more than 50,000 clones detected, roughly 84% appear once; the ten largest clones hold roughly 4.4%. Study-level points and caveats: Average numbers of expanded clones were greater in CD8+ T cells than in CD4+.

The CDR3 loop spans 12 amino acids. Germline V gene data show CDR1 as SEHNR and CDR2 as FQNEAQ (reference sequence). The germline V and J ends were trimmed by 5 bases and 6 bases, with 5 bases remaining between them. Source: CD4+ or CD8+ T cells sorted from blood, taken in a trial of the OX40 agonist ivuxolimab. The V call is TRBV7-9, the J call TRBJ1-6; D gene ambiguous. The sequence derives from an adult with an advanced solid tumor such as melanoma, head and neck, liver or kidney cancer. The CDR3: CASSPSNSPLHF. The CDR3 DNA reads as TGTGCCAGCAGCCCAAGTAATTCACCCCTCCACTTT.